This is a list of T cell receptor beta chains from one sample in a study of T cell responses to AZD1222 COVID-19 vaccine. Method: immunoSEQ multiplex PCR; TCRdb's copy keeps in-frame clones and lacks some. The sample comprises about 120,000 clones, 92% of which are singletons, and around 8% rests with the top ten. Specimen: peripheral blood, collected 28 days after the second AZD1222 dose. Every receptor here comes from an adult who received the AZD1222 COVID-19 vaccine. Each CDR3 is given with its conserved first and last residue. Each record gives: D gene, V gene, J gene, CDR3 protein. The D gene is left open where the match is weak.

TRBD1,TRBV28,TRBJ1-4,CASRAGGGGALNEKLFF
.,TRBV3-1/TRBV3-2,TRBJ1-3,CASSPYGGGTSGNTIYF
.,TRBV4-1,TRBJ2-2,CASSLKGLRTENTGELFF
.,TRBV19,TRBJ1-5,CASTDLNQPQHF
TRBD2,TRBV5-4,TRBJ2-3,CASSLASGSYTDTQYF
.,TRBV6-6,TRBJ1-2,CASSYGAGTYGYTF
TRBD1,TRBV27,TRBJ2-7,CASSRTGGYYEQYF
TRBD1,TRBV5-6,TRBJ1-4,CASSIIPGQGNEKLFF
.,TRBV6-1,TRBJ2-1,CASSEADSLNEQFF
.,TRBV6-5,TRBJ1-2,CASSSLTELYGYTF
TRBD2,TRBV4-1,TRBJ2-1,CASSQDPGLAAYNEQFF
.,TRBV5-1,TRBJ2-1,CASSLNVGLIDEQFF
.,TRBV4-1,TRBJ2-1,CASSQDTRGPVNTQFF
.,TRBV6-5,TRBJ1-1,CASKDSQGPNTEAFF
TRBD2,TRBV7-2,TRBJ2-3,CASSLALAGTSTDTQYF
TRBD1,TRBV11-2,TRBJ1-1,CASSPRDRNTEAFF
.,TRBV28,TRBJ2-7,CASSSTSGGYSYEQYF
TRBD1,TRBV5-6,TRBJ1-4,CASSYRDRVFEKLFF
.,TRBV18,TRBJ2-7,CASSLWSGNEQYF
TRBD2,TRBV28,TRBJ2-2,CASLLAGINTGELFF
.,TRBV5-4,TRBJ2-1,CASISRGGSYNEQFF
.,TRBV2,TRBJ2-5,CASRRGGETQYF
.,TRBV18,TRBJ2-7,CASSPSRQTYEQYF
.,TRBV27,TRBJ1-1,CASSLIGGAEAFF
.,TRBV20-1,TRBJ2-7,CSAKRRHEQYF
TRBD2,TRBV19,TRBJ2-1,CASSKSGGRGRNEQFF
.,TRBV9,TRBJ1-2,CASSAPGHPHYTF
TRBD1,TRBV7-2,TRBJ2-7,CASSGDSYEQCF
.,TRBV27,TRBJ2-2,CASSFRQGIAGELFF
.,TRBV19,TRBJ1-2,CASSKPPAGNYGYTF
.,TRBV5-1,TRBJ1-1,CASSGRGLNTEAFF
.,TRBV3-1/TRBV3-2,TRBJ2-1,CASSHPKRPYNEQFF
TRBD1,TRBV6-5,TRBJ1-4,CASKDRGHSNEKLFF
.,TRBV9,TRBJ2-5,CASSVARGETQYF
TRBD1,TRBV19,TRBJ2-7,CASNPGTGWSYEQYF
.,TRBV7-9,TRBJ1-1,CASSRGTDTEAFF
.,TRBV28,TRBJ2-2,CASSLWESRLNTGELFF
TRBD1,TRBV7-7,TRBJ2-1,CASSSTGGVDNEQFF
.,TRBV5-1,TRBJ2-7,CASSPGPGEEQYF
.,TRBV28,TRBJ1-2,CASSSLAGPNNYGYTF
.,TRBV29-1,TRBJ1-6,CSVGGGAGSPLHF
TRBD1,TRBV7-9,TRBJ2-7,CASSLGQGRTYEQYF
.,TRBV19,TRBJ1-1,CASSPPNTEAFF
.,TRBV27,TRBJ2-3,CASSLEVPGATTDTQYF
.,TRBV28,TRBJ1-2,CASRQAGSGYTF
.,TRBV6-1,TRBJ2-7,CASSEAEIPTAFAYEQYF
.,TRBV2,TRBJ1-4,CASFQGNEKLFF
.,TRBV5-8,TRBJ1-5,CASSLMGYQAYSNQPQHF
.,TRBV5-1,TRBJ1-2,CASSSNYGYTF
.,TRBV2,TRBJ2-1,CASTLGSPLDEQFF